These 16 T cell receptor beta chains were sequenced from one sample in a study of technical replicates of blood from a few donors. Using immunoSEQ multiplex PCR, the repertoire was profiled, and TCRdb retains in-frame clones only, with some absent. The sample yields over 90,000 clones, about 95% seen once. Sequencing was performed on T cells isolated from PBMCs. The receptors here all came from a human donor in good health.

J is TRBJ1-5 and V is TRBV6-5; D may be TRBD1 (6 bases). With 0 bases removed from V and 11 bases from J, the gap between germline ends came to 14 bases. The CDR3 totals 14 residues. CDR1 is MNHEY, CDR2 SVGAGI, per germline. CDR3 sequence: CASSYSRGIVAQHF. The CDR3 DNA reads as TGTGCCAGCAGTTACTCGAGGGGGATCGTTGCCCAGCATTTT.

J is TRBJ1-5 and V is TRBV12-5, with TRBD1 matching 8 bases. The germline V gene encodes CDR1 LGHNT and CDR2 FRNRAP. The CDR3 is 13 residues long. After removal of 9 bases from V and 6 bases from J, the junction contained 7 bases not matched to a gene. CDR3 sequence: CARSGTGGQPQHF. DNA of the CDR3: TGTGCTAGATCCGGGACAGGAGGTCAGCCCCAGCATTTT.

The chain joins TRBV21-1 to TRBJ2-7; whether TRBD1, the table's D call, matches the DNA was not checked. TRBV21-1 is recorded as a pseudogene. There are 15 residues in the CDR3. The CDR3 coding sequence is TGTGCCAGCAGCTCACCGGGACAGGCCCCCTACGAGCAGTACTTC. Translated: CASSSPGQAPYEQYF.

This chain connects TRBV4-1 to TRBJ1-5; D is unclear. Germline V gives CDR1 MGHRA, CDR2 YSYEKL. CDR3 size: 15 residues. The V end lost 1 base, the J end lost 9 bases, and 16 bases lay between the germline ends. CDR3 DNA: TGCGCCAGCAGCCAAGCTCTTTTTCTAGGCAGGCCCCAGCATTTT. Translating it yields CASSQALFLGRPQHF.

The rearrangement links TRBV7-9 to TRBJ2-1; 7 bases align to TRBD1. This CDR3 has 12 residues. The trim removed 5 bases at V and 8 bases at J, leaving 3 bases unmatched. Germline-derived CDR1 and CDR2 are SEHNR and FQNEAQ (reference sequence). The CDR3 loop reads CASSLGTDEQFF. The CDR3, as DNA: TGTGCCAGCAGCCTCGGGACAGATGAGCAGTTCTTC.

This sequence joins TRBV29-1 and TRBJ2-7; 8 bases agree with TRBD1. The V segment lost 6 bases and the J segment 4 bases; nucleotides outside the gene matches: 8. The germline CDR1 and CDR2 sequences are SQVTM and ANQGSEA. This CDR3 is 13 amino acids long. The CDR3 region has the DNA TGCAGCGTGAACGACAGGGGCGGGTACGAGCAGTACTTC. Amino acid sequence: CSVNDRGGYEQYF.

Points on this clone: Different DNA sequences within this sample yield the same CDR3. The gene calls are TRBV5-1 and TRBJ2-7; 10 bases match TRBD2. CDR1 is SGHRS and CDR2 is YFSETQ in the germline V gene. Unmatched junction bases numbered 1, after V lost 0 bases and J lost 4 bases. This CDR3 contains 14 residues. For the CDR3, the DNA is TGCGCCAGCAGCTTGGGAGCGGGAGGGTACGAGCAGTACTTC. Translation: CASSLGAGGYEQYF.

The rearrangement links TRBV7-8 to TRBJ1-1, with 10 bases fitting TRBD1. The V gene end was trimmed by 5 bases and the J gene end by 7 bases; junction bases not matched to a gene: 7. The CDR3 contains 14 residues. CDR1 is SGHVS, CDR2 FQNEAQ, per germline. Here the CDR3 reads CASSGGTGAFEAFF. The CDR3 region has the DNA TGTGCCAGCAGCGGAGGGACAGGGGCCTTTGAAGCTTTCTTT.

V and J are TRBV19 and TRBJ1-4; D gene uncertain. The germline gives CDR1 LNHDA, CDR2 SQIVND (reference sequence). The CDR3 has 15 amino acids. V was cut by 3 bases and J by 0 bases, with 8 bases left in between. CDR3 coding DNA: TGTGCCAGTAGTATTCTCGTTGCAACTAATGAAAAACTGTTTTTT. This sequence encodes CASSILVATNEKLFF.

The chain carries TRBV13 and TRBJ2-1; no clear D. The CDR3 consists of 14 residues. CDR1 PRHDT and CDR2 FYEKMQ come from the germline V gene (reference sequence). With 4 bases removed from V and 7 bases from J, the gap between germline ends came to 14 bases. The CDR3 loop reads CASSSPLKRNEQFF. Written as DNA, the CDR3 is TGTGCCAGCAGCTCCCCGCTTAAGAGGAATGAGCAGTTCTTC. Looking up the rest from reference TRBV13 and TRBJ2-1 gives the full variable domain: AAGVIQSPRHLIKEKRETATLKCYPIPRHDTVYWYQQGPGQDPQFLISFYEKMQSDKGSIPDRFSAQQFSDYHSELNMSSLELGDSALYFCASSSPLKRNEQFFGPGTRLTVL.

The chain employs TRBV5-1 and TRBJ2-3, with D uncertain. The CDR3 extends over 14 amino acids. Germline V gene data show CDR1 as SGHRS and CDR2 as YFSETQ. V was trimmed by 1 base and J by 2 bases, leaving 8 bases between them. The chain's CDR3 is CASSLNPITDTQYF. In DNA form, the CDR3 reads TGCGCCAGCAGCTTGAATCCAATCACAGATACGCAGTATTTT.

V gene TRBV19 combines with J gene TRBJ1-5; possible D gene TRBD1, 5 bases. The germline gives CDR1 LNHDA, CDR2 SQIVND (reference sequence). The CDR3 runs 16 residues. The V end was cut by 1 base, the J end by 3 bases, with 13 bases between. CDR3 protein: CASSIVVDSYNQPQHF. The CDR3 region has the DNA TGTGCCAGTAGTATAGTAGTTGACAGCTACAATCAGCCCCAGCATTTT.

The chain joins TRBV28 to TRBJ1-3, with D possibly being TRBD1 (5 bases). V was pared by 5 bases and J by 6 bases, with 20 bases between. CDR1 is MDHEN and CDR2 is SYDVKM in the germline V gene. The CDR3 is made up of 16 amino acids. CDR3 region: CASSPHPSQGTNTIYF. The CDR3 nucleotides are TGTGCCAGCAGTCCCCATCCCTCTCAGGGAACAAACACCATATATTTT.

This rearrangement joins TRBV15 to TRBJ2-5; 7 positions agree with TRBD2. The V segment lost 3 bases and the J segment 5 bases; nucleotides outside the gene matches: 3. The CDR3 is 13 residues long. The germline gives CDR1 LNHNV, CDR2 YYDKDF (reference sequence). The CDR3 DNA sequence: TGTGCCACCAGCAGGGTGCGGGAGGAGACCCAGTACTTC. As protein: CATSRVREETQYF.

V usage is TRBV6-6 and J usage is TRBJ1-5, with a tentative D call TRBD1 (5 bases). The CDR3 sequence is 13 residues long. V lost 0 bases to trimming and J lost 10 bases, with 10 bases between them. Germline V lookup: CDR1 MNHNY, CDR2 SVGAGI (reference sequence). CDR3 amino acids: CASSYSSGTPQHF. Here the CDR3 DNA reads TGTGCCAGCAGTTACTCGAGTGGGACTCCCCAGCATTTT.

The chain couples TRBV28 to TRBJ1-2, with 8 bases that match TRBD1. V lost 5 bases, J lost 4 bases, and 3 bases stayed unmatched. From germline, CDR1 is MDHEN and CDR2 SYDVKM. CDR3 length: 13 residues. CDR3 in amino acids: CASSPGGAYGYTF. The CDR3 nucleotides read TGTGCCAGCAGTCCAGGGGGCGCCTATGGCTACACCTTC.